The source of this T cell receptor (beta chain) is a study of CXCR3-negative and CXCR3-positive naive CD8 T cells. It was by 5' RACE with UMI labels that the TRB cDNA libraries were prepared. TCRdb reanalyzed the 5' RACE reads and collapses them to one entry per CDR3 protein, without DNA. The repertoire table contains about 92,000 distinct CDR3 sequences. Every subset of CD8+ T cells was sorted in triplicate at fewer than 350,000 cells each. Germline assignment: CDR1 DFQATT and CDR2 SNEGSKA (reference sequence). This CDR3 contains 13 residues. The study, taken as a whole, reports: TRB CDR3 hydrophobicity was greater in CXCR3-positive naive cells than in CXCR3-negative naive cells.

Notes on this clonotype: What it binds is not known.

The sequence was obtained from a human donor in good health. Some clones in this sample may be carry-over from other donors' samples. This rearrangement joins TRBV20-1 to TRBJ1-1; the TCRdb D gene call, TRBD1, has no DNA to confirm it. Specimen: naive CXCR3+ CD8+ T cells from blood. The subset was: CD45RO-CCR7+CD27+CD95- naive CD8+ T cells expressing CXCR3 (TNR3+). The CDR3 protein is CSAGGQGGSEAFF.